This T cell receptor beta chain was observed in a study of blood T cell repertoires in COVID-19 (dated by TCRdb to 2018 to 2021). Regarding the study in general: The collaborator samples originated in the United States, Italy and Spain and spanned the acute and convalescent phases of COVID-19. Sample metadata almost always included a de-identified subject ID, COVID-19 status, age in years and sex. Where HLA class I and class II types were available, the types were taken from metadata supplied by the sample provider, not from assay-based typing. The prospective study material was composed of cDNA or gDNA derived from T cells, B-cell-depleted T cells, or PBMCs. The repertoires were released in a freely available public database intended as a resource for research on the immune response to SARS-CoV-2. Samples came from the ongoing ImmuneRACE study (first 160 participants) plus 1,254 subjects from 6 global collaborators. Deeply sampled blood TCRbeta repertoires from subjects exposed to, actively infected with, or recovered from COVID-19 were included in the dataset. Overall results and qualifications from the work: The quantity of clinical and demographic metadata differed by source and by participant and was supplied without curation.

The sample holds one count of this clone. Its antigen has not been determined. No base quality information exists; no much larger clone differs at one position. Reading the germline V gene gives CDR1 SGHTA and CDR2 FQGTGA. The CDR3 numbers 18 residues from cysteine through phenylalanine. The DNA shown is the 54-base CDR3, in frame from base 1. V sheds 0 bases and J sheds 5 bases, leaving 20 bases between their ends. Collaborating institutions collected whole blood in K2EDTA tubes following their own protocols. For TCRbeta analysis, collaborator samples were shipped as frozen whole blood, as isolated PBMCs, or as DNA extracted from either sample type. The immunoSEQ Assay, a bias-controlled multiplex PCR, was used to amplify TCRbeta CDR3 regions from genomic DNA. The authors processed their data as follows. Within the assay, amplification of reference gene primers was used to estimate how many nucleated cells each sample contained. To quantify the absolute abundance of each unique TCRbeta CDR3 rearrangement, sequence reads were collapsed and filtered. For each sample, productive Simpson clonality was calculated as the square root of Simpson's diversity index over productive rearrangements. TCRdb provides this immuneACCESS table in a form limited to in-frame rearrangements. Some clones are lacking; in checked studies, under half of them reflect an unresolved V gene, and why the rest are absent is not known. V and J calls plus clone size are reproduced from that table; the DNA served to infer D and trimming. Counted in this sample were more than 120,000 clones; approximately 86% of them appeared once. Nearly 0.95% of the sample goes to the ten largest clones.

This receptor was identified in a woman aged 50 to 65 with acute or convalescent COVID-19. The rearranged segments are TRBV7-3 and TRBJ2-1; TRBD2 is a possible D gene, resting on 6 matching bases. Input material: peripheral blood. For the CDR3, the sequence is CASSLTKDYHPANNEQFF. The base sequence is TGTGCCAGCAGCTTAACGAAGGACTACCACCCCGCTAACAATGAGCAGTTCTTC.